One sample yielded the 8 T cell receptor beta chains listed below, sequenced in a study of cytomegalovirus exposure and HLA in healthy donors. With 60 Vbeta and 13 Jbeta primers, the PCR was carried out. The data were produced by immunoSEQ multiplex PCR, yet TCRdb's version contains in-frame clones alone and is incomplete. The repertoire holds some 150,000 clones, under 75% seen once, with about 7.1% in the top ten. Sequenced material: PBMCs. Receptors originate from a woman aged 55-69 years in good health and CMV-seropositive.

This clone was detected a few times. The rearrangement links TRBV6-5 to TRBJ2-1; TRBD1 agrees at 9 bases. Trimming took 6 bases from V and 9 from J; bases not matched to a gene: 6. Germline V gives CDR1 MNHEY, CDR2 SVGAGI. This CDR3 is 13 amino acids long. The CDR3 loop is CASSWDRAVEQFF. The CDR3 coding sequence is TGTGCCAGCAGCTGGGACAGGGCCGTTGAGCAGTTCTTC.

V and J are TRBV9 and TRBJ2-2, with TRBD1 matching 8 bases. The CDR3 length is 17 residues. Germline V gene data show CDR1 as SGDLS and CDR2 as YYNGEE. V lost 2 bases, J lost 5 bases, and 11 bases stayed unmatched. The CDR3, as DNA: TGTGCCAGCAGCGTGTTCCGGACAGGGAGAAAGACCGGGGAGCTGTTTTTT. This encodes CASSVFRTGRKTGELFF.

The V and J genes are TRBV18 and TRBJ1-1; unclear D gene. Trimming shortened V by 4 bases and J by 2 bases, and 14 bases separated the two germline ends. CDR1 and CDR2 from the germline V gene are KGHSH and LQKENI. This CDR3 contains 15 residues. The CDR3 region has the DNA TGTGCCAGCTCACAAACCCTTGCAGTAAACACTGAAGCTTTCTTT. Amino acids: CASSQTLAVNTEAFF.

The chain has TRBV28 and TRBJ1-1; D remains ambiguous. The CDR3 spans 12 residues. The germline CDR1 and CDR2 sequences are MDHEN and SYDVKM. V lost 10 bases to trimming and J lost 1 base, with 10 bases between them. The CDR3 DNA sequence: TGTGCCACCTACCGACAGAACACTGAAGCTTTCTTT. Translated, it gives CATYRQNTEAFF.

This clone appeared a few times. The junction departs from the called germline gene at one end, perhaps through a read error. The same CDR3 also results from other DNA sequences found in this sample. This chain uses TRBV18 with TRBJ1-5; TRBD1 agrees at 8 bases. CDR1 and CDR2 (germline): KGHSH, LQKENI. The CDR3 runs 13 residues. The CDR3 loop reads CASSPQGDQPQHF. In DNA, the CDR3 is TGTGCCAGCTCGCCACAGGGGGATCAGCCCCAGCATTTT. Full variable domain (outside the CDR3, taken from reference TRBV18 and TRBJ1-5): NAGVMQNPRHLVRRRGQEARLRCSPMKGHSHVYWYRQLPEEGLKFMVYLQKENIIDESGMPKERFSAEFPKEGPSILRIQQVVRGDSAAYFCASSPQGDQPQHFGDGTRLSIL.

V gene TRBV28 combines with J gene TRBJ2-3; possible D gene TRBD1, 6 bases. The CDR3 spans 17 residues. V shed 6 bases and J shed 1 base, with 20 bases lying between them. Germline CDR1 is MDHEN and CDR2 is SYDVKM. The CDR3 sequence is CASSLGLGAGGTDTQYF. The CDR3 DNA reads as TGTGCCAGCAGCCTCGGACTCGGGGCAGGGGGCACAGATACGCAGTATTTT.

The chain is built from TRBV10-3 and TRBJ2-5, with 7 bases matching TRBD2. Germline loops: CDR1 ENHRY, CDR2 SYGVKD. CDR3 length: 15 amino acids. Trimming cost V 2 bases and J 5 bases; bases outside gene matches: 8. The CDR3 reads CAISEPSGLGETQYF. The CDR3 DNA is TGTGCCATCAGTGAGCCTAGCGGCCTTGGGGAGACCCAGTACTTC.

V gene TRBV10-3 combines with J gene TRBJ2-3, with 8 bases lining up with TRBD1. J lost 1 base, V lost 6 bases, and 3 bases had no gene match. CDR1 and CDR2 (germline): ENHRY, SYGVKD. This CDR3 region has 14 residues. DNA of the CDR3: TGTGCCATCAGGTCGGACAGGGGCACAGATACGCAGTATTTT. It encodes CAIRSDRGTDTQYF.